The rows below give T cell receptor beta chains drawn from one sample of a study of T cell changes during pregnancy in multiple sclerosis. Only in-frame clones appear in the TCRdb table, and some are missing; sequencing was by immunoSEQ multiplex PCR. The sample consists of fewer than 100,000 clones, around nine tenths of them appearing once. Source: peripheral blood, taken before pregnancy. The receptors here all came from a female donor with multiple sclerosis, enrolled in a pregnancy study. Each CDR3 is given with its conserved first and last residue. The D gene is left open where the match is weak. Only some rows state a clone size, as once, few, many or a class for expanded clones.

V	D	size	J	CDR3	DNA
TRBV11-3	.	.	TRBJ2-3	CASSLQGKADTQYF	TGTGCCAGCAGCTTACAGGGGAAGGCAGATACGCAGTATTTT
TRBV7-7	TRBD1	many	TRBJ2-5	CASAYLQGAGETQYF	TGTGCTAGCGCCTACCTGCAGGGGGCCGGAGAGACCCAGTACTTC
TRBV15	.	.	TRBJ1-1	CATSRAGRDTEAFF	TGTGCCACCAGCAGAGCTGGCAGGGACACTGAAGCTTTCTTT
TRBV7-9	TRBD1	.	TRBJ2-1	CASSSSTGDDEQFF	TGTGCCAGCAGCTCAAGCACAGGGGATGATGAGCAGTTCTTC
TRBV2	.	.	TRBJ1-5	CASSRGVNQPQHF	TGTGCCAGCAGCCGGGGGGTTAATCAGCCCCAGCATTTT
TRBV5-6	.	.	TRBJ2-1	CASSLISSYNEQFF	TGTGCCAGCAGCTTGATCAGCTCCTACAATGAGCAGTTCTTC
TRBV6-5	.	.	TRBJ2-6	CASSYFGGANVLTF	TGTGCCAGCAGTTACTTCGGTGGGGCCAACGTCCTGACTTTC
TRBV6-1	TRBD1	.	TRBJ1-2	CASPDRGGDGYTF	TGTGCCAGCCCCGACAGGGGAGGTGATGGCTACACCTTC
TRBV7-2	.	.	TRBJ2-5	CASSPGGGRVAQYF	TGTGCCAGCAGCCCAGGGGGCGGGAGAGTGGCCCAGTACTTC
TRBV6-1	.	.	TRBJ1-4	CASSDTGGRLPLWGNEKLFF	TGTGCCAGCAGTGACACCGGGGGGCGTCTGCCACTTTGGGGAAATGAAAAACTGTTTTTT